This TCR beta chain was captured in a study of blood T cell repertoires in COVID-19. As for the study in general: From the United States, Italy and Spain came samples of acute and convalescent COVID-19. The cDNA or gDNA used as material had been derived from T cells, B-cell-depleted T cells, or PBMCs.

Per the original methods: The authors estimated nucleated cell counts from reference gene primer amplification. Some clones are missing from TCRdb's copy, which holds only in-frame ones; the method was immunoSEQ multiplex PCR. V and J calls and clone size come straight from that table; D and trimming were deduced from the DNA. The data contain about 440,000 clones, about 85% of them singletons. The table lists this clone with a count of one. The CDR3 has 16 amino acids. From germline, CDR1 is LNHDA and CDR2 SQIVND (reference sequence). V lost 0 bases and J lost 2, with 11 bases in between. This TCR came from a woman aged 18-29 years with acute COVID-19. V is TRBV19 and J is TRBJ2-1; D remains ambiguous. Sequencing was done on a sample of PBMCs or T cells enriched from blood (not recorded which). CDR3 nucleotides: TGTGCCAGTAGTATAGATCAGCGCCCGACCTACAATGAGCAGTTCTTC. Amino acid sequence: CASSIDQRPTYNEQFF.